Shown below are 27 T cell receptor beta chains from a single sample sequenced in a study of human T cells and chemical hapten exposure. Time point defined: pre-sensitization, week 0. Documented treatment: therapeutic diphenylcyclopropenone sensitization with weekly scalp DPC. Whole blood, unfractionated, served as the material for total RNA extraction. Using its own MiXCR run on the RACE reads, TCRdb lists one record per CDR3 protein. The sample has over 50,000 distinct CDR3 sequences, roughly a tenth seen once. The input for sequencing was whole blood, taken in connection with sensitization to the hapten diphenylcyclopropenone (DPC). The receptors were gathered from a woman aged 30 to 39 with alopecia areata. Some clones in this sample may be carry-over from other donors' samples.

The J gene is TRBJ1-4, the V gene TRBV5-1; 8 bases are a match to TRBD1. The germline V gene has CDR1 SGHRS and CDR2 YFSETQ. V lost 4 bases and J lost 0; bases outside the gene matches: 5. The CDR3 covers 16 residues. The CDR3 DNA sequence: TGCGCCAGCAGCGTGGGACAGGCAGCAACTAATGAAAAACTGTTTTTT. Translation gives CASSVGQAATNEKLFF.

Comment on this clonotype: One base away lies a much larger clone, so this may be a sequencing read error. DNA of the CDR3: TGCAGCACCTACCGAGACAAGGGGATGAATGAGCAGTTCTTC. This gives the protein CSTYRDKGMNEQFF. The chain links TRBV29-1 to TRBJ2-1; weak D call: TRBD1 (5 bases). In germline, CDR1 is SQVTM, CDR2 ANQGSEA. This CDR3 spans 14 amino acids. The ends were cut back, 8 bases at V and 7 bases at J, with 21 bases in the middle.

A remark on this clonotype: One end of the junction varies from germline; a read error may be responsible. The chain uses TRBV5-6 and TRBJ2-7, with D perhaps matching TRBD2 (5 bases). The CDR3 runs 15 residues. Germline V gene data show CDR1 as SGHDT and CDR2 as YYEEEE. The CDR3 DNA is TGTGCCAGAAGCTTGGTGCGGACTGTGCACTACGAGCAGTACTTC. As protein: CARSLVRTVHYEQYF. Drawing the rest from reference TRBV5-6 and TRBJ2-7, the complete variable domain is DAGVTQSPTHLIKTRGQQVTLRCSPKSGHDTVSWYQQALGQGPQFIFQYYEEEERQRGNFPDRFSGHQFPNYSSELNVNALLLGDSALYLCARSLVRTVHYEQYFGPGTRLTVT.

Ten or more counts support this clonotype. The V gene is TRBV6-2 or TRBV6-3, the J gene TRBJ2-3; D is perhaps TRBD1 or TRBD2 (5 bases each). The CDR3 runs to 13 residues. V was shortened by 6 bases and J by 5 bases, with 12 bases between the two germline ends. The germline V gene encodes CDR1 MNHEY and CDR2 SVGEGT. Here the CDR3 DNA reads TGTGCCAGCAGGAGGGGAACGGGAGATACGCAGTATTTT. As protein: CASRRGTGDTQYF.

The genes are TRBV10-3 and TRBJ1-3, with D possibly TRBD1 on 6 matching bases. There are 16 residues in the CDR3. Trimming stripped 6 bases from V and 1 base from J, with 16 bases between. Germline V gives CDR1 ENHRY, CDR2 SYGVKD. In DNA form, the CDR3 reads TGTGCCATCAGCACCCCGCCGACAGGATCTGGAAACACCATATATTTT. As protein: CAISTPPTGSGNTIYF.

The chain is built from TRBV5-6 and TRBJ2-2; perhaps TRBD1 as D (5 bases). The CDR3 runs to 15 residues. V lost 4 bases, J lost 3 bases, and 13 bases lay in between. In germline, CDR1 is SGHDT, CDR2 YYEEEE. The CDR3 DNA sequence: TGTGCCAGCAGCCCTGGTCCCAGGGACACCGGGGAGCTGTTTTTT. Amino acid sequence: CASSPGPRDTGELFF.

This clonotype was seen repeatedly, ten times or more. The chain combines TRBV5-6 with TRBJ1-4; 8 bases align to TRBD1. This CDR3 spans 16 amino acids. Trimming at V came to 4 bases and at J to 3 bases, leaving 8 bases not matched to a gene. The germline V gene has CDR1 SGHDT and CDR2 YYEEEE. CDR3 coding DNA: TGTGCCAGCAGCGGAACGACAGGGGCGTCTAATGAAAAACTGTTTTTT. Translated, it gives CASSGTTGASNEKLFF.

This clonotype was seen only a few times. V gene TRBV12-3 or TRBV12-4 combines with J gene TRBJ1-1; D remains ambiguous. The CDR3 covers 13 residues. Trimming removed 2 bases at V and 1 base at J, with 5 bases between. DNA for the CDR3: TGTGCCAGCAGTTTATCCCCGAACACTGAAGCTTTCTTT. Its protein is CASSLSPNTEAFF.

This chain connects TRBV27 to TRBJ2-1; 7 bases map to TRBD2. Germline V gene lookup returns CDR1 MNHEY and CDR2 SMNVEV (reference sequence). There are 14 residues in the CDR3. J was trimmed by 12 bases and V by 5 bases; bases with no gene match: 13. CDR3 DNA sequence: TGTGCCAGCAGTCCTCCGGGAGGTCGGGTAGGGCAGTTCTTC. Protein product: CASSPPGGRVGQFF.

The chain joins TRBV5-6 to TRBJ2-3; D remains unclear. Trimming took 3 bases from V and 0 from J, leaving 17 bases between them. Germline-derived CDR1 and CDR2 are SGHDT and YYEEEE. The CDR3 covers 17 residues. Written as DNA, the CDR3 is TGTGCCAGCAGCTGGCGTGGGCCCCCGGAGAGCACAGATACGCAGTATTTT. It is translated as CASSWRGPPESTDTQYF.

This clonotype showed up just a few times. The J gene is TRBJ2-1, the V gene TRBV6-2 or TRBV6-3; D gene uncertain. The CDR3 contains 15 residues. Deletions cut 6 bases from V and 0 bases from J, with 12 bases between. Per germline, CDR1 MNHEY and CDR2 SVGEGT. As DNA, the CDR3 is TGTGCCAGCAGCAAGAGCGCCAGCTCCTACAATGAGCAGTTCTTC. Protein sequence: CASSKSASSYNEQFF.

This clonotype was counted ten times or more. V usage is TRBV4-1 and J usage is TRBJ2-3; D possibly corresponds to TRBD1 (6 bases). CDR1 MGHRA and CDR2 YSYEKL come from the germline V gene. V lost 4 bases, J lost 0 bases, and 11 bases lay in between. The CDR3 is 15 residues long. CDR3 nucleotide sequence: TGCGCCAGCAGCCTAGGGACAACCAGCACAGATACGCAGTATTTT. This translates into CASSLGTTSTDTQYF.

The J gene is TRBJ2-2, the V gene TRBV5-5, with D perhaps TRBD1 or TRBD2 (6 bases each). Trimming cost V 3 bases and J 4 bases, with 10 bases left between them. The CDR3 spans 14 residues. Germline CDR1 SGHKS, CDR2 YYEKEE (reference sequence). CDR3 in amino acids: CASSSGAGTGELFF. In DNA, the CDR3 is TGTGCCAGCAGCTCGGGGGCGGGCACCGGGGAGCTGTTTTTT.

About this clonotype itself: This may arise from a read error, as a much more abundant clone is one base away. V and J are TRBV28 and TRBJ1-5; no reliable D call. The V gene lost 4 bases and the J gene lost 0 bases, with 10 bases spanning the gap. The V gene's germline CDR1 is MDHEN and CDR2 SYDVKM. This CDR3 is 15 amino acids long. Here the CDR3 DNA reads TGTGCCAGCAGTTCGGATAGGTGTAGCAATCAGCCCCAGCATTTT. Its translation is CASSSDRCSNQPQHF.

CDR3: CASSQDLWGMIQPQHF. CDR3 bases: TGTGCCAGCAGCCAAGACCTCTGGGGGATGATTCAGCCCCAGCATTTT. The V call is TRBV14, the J call TRBJ1-5; possible D gene TRBD1, 5 bases. Per the germline V gene, CDR1 is SGHDN and CDR2 is FVKESK. V lost 0 bases and J 6 bases, leaving 15 bases between the germline ends. CDR3 length: 16 residues.

This clonotype turned up a few times. The CDR3 bases are TGTGCCAGCAGTCCCCTCGGCGACAACTCCTACAATGAGCAGTTCTTC. Translated, it gives CASSPLGDNSYNEQFF. V gene TRBV6-6 combines with J gene TRBJ2-1; D remains unclear. The CDR3 spans 16 residues. The germline CDR1 and CDR2 sequences are MNHNY and SVGAGI (reference sequence). Trimming shortened V by 5 bases and J by 0 bases, and 14 bases separated the two germline ends.

This clonotype was seen repeatedly, ten times or more. The chain links TRBV5-1 to TRBJ2-3; D not resolved. The germline CDR1 and CDR2 sequences are SGHRS and YFSETQ. Trimming stripped 4 bases from V and 5 bases from J, with 5 bases between. The CDR3 is 11 amino acids. CDR3 sequence: CASSNGDTQYF. CDR3 bases: TGCGCCAGCAGCAACGGAGATACGCAGTATTTT.

The chain links TRBV3-1 to TRBJ1-2, with D maybe TRBD1 (5 bases). CDR3 length: 17 amino acids. With 0 bases removed from V and 4 bases from J, the gap between germline ends came to 18 bases. Germline loops: CDR1 LGHDT, CDR2 YNNKEL (reference sequence). This chain's CDR3 is CASSQDRRGGRGYGYTF. DNA for the CDR3: TGTGCCAGCAGCCAAGATCGGCGCGGGGGTCGGGGCTATGGCTACACCTTC.

This clonotype was seen only a few times. This chain joins TRBV18 and TRBJ2-7; D is perhaps TRBD1 or TRBD2 (5 bases each). Trimming stripped 6 bases from V and 2 bases from J, with 26 bases between. This CDR3 spans 18 amino acids. Per germline, CDR1 KGHSH and CDR2 LQKENI. CDR3 sequence: CASSHNEGTVGAPYEQYF. CDR3 DNA sequence: TGTGCCAGCTCCCATAATGAAGGGACGGTCGGGGCCCCCTACGAGCAGTACTTC.

J is TRBJ2-7 and V is TRBV5-1; D call uncertain. V shed 3 bases and J shed 1 base, with 8 bases lying between them. Germline values: CDR1 SGHRS, CDR2 YFSETQ. This CDR3 is built from 13 residues. The CDR3, as DNA: TGCGCCAGCAGCTCCACCCGGTCCTACGAGCAGTACTTC. Translation: CASSSTRSYEQYF.

The genes are TRBV29-1 and TRBJ1-1; D is undetermined. CDR1 and CDR2 (germline): SQVTM, ANQGSEA. Trimming took off 4 bases at V and 0 bases at J, with 9 bases between the two ends. The CDR3 consists of 13 residues. The CDR3 loop reads CSVGTVMNTEAFF. The CDR3 nucleotides read TGCAGCGTTGGAACGGTAATGAACACTGAAGCTTTCTTT.

In this sample, this clonotype turned up a few times. The J gene is TRBJ2-7, the V gene TRBV12-3 or TRBV12-4; D is unresolved. V lost 3 bases to trimming and J lost 3 bases, with 6 bases between them. The CDR3 spans 12 residues. The CDR3 loop is CASSLHNYEQYF. As DNA, the CDR3 is TGTGCCAGCAGTTTGCACAACTACGAGCAGTACTTC.

This clonotype was recorded a few times. The gene calls are TRBV9 and TRBJ2-3; a weak D match, TRBD1 (5 bases). With 0 bases removed from V and 0 bases from J, the gap between germline ends came to 11 bases. Per the germline V gene, CDR1 is SGDLS and CDR2 is YYNGEE. The CDR3 is made up of 16 amino acids. CDR3 bases: TGTGCCAGCAGCGTAGGGACAACCTCTAGCACAGATACGCAGTATTTT. Translation: CASSVGTTSSTDTQYF.

This clonotype occurred many times. The chain couples TRBV12-3 or TRBV12-4 to TRBJ1-1; D call uncertain. Trimming removed 2 bases at V and 2 bases at J, with 9 bases between. CDR3 length equals 14 residues. CDR3: CASSLHRANTEAFF. Here the CDR3 DNA reads TGTGCCAGCAGTTTACACAGAGCAAACACTGAAGCTTTCTTT.

The sample holds a few counts of this clonotype. This sequence joins TRBV12-3 or TRBV12-4 and TRBJ2-7; D is perhaps TRBD2 (6 bases). The germline V and J ends were trimmed by 2 bases and 9 bases, with 14 bases remaining between them. The CDR3 is 13 residues long. The CDR3 protein is CASSLRVGGWQYF. Here the CDR3 DNA reads TGTGCCAGCAGTTTAAGGGTCGGGGGTTGGCAGTACTTC.

The CDR3 coding sequence is TGTGCCAGCAGTTTATCAGGGGCTAATGAAAAACTGTTTTTT. This gives the protein CASSLSGANEKLFF. This chain uses TRBV12-3 or TRBV12-4 with TRBJ1-4, with D possibly TRBD1 on 6 matching bases. This CDR3 region has 14 residues. Trimming stripped 2 bases from V and 3 bases from J, with 7 bases between.

This clonotype was picked up a small number of times. The rearrangement uses TRBV6-5 and TRBJ1-1; TRBD1 agrees at 8 bases. The V gene end was trimmed by 2 bases and the J gene end by 0 bases; junction bases not matched to a gene: 2. CDR1 MNHEY and CDR2 SVGAGI come from the germline V gene. This CDR3 comprises 15 residues. The CDR3 region has the DNA TGTGCCAGCAGTTACCGCAGGGGGCTGAACACTGAAGCTTTCTTT. Translated: CASSYRRGLNTEAFF.